This TCR beta chain was identified in a study of molecular identifiers for immune sequencing clone quantification (dated by TCRdb to 2016 to 2019). The study in broad terms: For a replicate experiment, RNA from approximately 20,000 or 100,000 naive CD8 T cells was divided into five aliquots, of which four were sequenced. The study was a methods study using CD8 T cells to benchmark molecular-identifier clustering-based TCR repertoire sequencing (MIDCIRS) and TCR RNA copy counting. Broader findings and caveats from the paper: Spiked-in Jurkat TCR RNA equal to a single cell's worth was reported to be detectable even within 1,100,000 naive CD8 T cells. Modeling gave about 3.3 recovered TCR RNA copies per cell versus 8 to 10 by digital PCR, implying around 31% capture efficiency. In CMV-specific effector cells, clones with more than 20 RNA copies accounted for over 99% of molecules, whereas in naive cells such clones accounted for under 1%. When barcode sub-clustering was omitted, TCR diversity was inflated by chimeric consensus sequences, with chimeras reaching as high as 47%. The sizes of highly expanded clones could end up underestimated when identical TCR molecules share a barcode. The naive libraries included spiked-in Jurkat TCR RNA (approximately ten copies' worth), and this RNA is not part of the donor repertoire.

Libraries of naive CD8 T cells were built from about 20,000 to 1,000,000 sorted cells, with 10%, 30% or 50% of the purified RNA used. On a BD FACSAria II, naive CD8 T cells were FACS-sorted as CD8+CD4-CCR7+CD45RA+ and collected into RLT Plus buffer. Detection sensitivity was tested by spiking Jurkat RNA equal to about 10 TCR copies' worth into samples containing roughly 19,000-1,100,000 naive CD8 T cells. Enrichment of CD8 T cells was performed with RosetteSep CD8+ T Cell Enrichment Cocktail and Ficoll-Paque, after which ACK red cell lysis was carried out. The protocol used for the library was PCR. The reads were generated on an Illumina HiSeq 4000. Bulk TCR libraries were generated as previously described, with the TCR primers listed in Table S5 used. Purification of total RNA was performed with the Qiagen AllPrep DNA/RNA kit. Before any analysis, reads coming from multiple sequencing runs of the same library were combined into one pool. For the original study's pipeline: Reads were retained only if their TCR constant sequence matched exactly, and those retained reads were trimmed to 150 nt and grouped according to their 12-nt molecular barcodes. Reads within each barcode group were sub-clustered using a 15% Levenshtein threshold, and quality-weighted consensus sequences were constructed for each RNA molecule. Non-functional sequences were removed, as were lower-count sequences one edit away from another. Barcode sub-clusters with fewer than 20% of the maximum read count were removed, based on fitting two negative binomial distributions. TCRdb reworked the public reads: Q25 trimming with fastp, MiXCR clone assembly, productive beta chains retained. Rows are unified per CDR3 protein, each entry keeping the most common DNA and genes. TCRdb, not the original authors, processed these V and J calls. The sample profile shows hundreds of thousands of distinct CDR3 sequences; about 22% of them were found once. The ten top clones hold 0.81% of the sample.

The CDR3 numbers 15 residues from cysteine through phenylalanine. The read is trimmed to its CDR3 DNA, 45 bases read in frame from base 1. CDR1 and CDR2, per the germline V gene, are SGHAT and FQNNGV. V is trimmed back by 5 bases and J by 9 bases, and the junction contains 8 bases that no gene match accounts for. This clonotype has a handful of counts. This receptor's antigen is unknown. No base quality information exists; no much larger clone differs at one position. The chain was built from TRBV11-2 and TRBJ2-1, with 12 junctional bases fitting TRBD2. The sequenced material came from naive CD8+ T cells from blood, with Jurkat cell RNA spiked in. The cell subset or site label on this specimen signifies: FACS-sorted CD8+CD4-CCR7+CD45RA+ naive T cells. The receptor comes from a human donor in good health. Some libraries in this study had Jurkat cell RNA spiked in. The sequenced DNA: TGTGCCAGCAGCCGTCTAGCGGGGGGGCCGGGTGAGCAGTTCTTC. This sequence encodes CASSRLAGGPGEQFF. Full variable domain (CDR3 extended with the reference TRBV11-2 and TRBJ2-1 proteins): EAGVAQSPRYKIIEKRQSVAFWCNPISGHATLYWYQQILGQGPKLLIQFQNNGVVDDSQLPKDRFSAERLKGVDSTLKIQPAKLEDSAVYLCASSRLAGGPGEQFFGPGTRLTVL.